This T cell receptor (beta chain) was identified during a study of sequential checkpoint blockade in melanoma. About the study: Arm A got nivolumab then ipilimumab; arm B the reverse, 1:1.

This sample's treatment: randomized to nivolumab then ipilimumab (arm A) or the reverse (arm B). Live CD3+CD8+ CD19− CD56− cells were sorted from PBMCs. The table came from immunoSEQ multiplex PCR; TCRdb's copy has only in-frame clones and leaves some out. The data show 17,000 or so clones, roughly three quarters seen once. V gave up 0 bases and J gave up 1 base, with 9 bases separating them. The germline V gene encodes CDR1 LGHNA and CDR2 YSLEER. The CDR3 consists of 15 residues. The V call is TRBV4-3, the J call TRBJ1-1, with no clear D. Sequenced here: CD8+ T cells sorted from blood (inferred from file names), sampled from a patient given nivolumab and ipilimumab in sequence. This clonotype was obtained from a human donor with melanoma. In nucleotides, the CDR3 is TGCGCCAGCAGCCAAGATCGGGCGGGGAACACTGAAGCTTTCTTT. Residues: CASSQDRAGNTEAFF.